The sequence of this TCR beta chain was determined in a study of blood T cell repertoires in COVID-19. For the study at large: The samples span acute and convalescent COVID-19 from the United States, Italy and Spain. PBMCs, B-cell-depleted T cells, or T cells were the source of the cDNA or gDNA that made up the material.

Between the trimmed V and J ends, which lost 3 bases and 1 base, there was a span of 11 bases. Germline CDR1 reads SGDLS; CDR2 reads YYNGEE. The CDR3 is made up of 15 amino acids. TCRdb's copy holds only in-frame clones and misses some; the assay was immunoSEQ multiplex PCR. This table has roughly 390,000 clones, 85% appearing once. The chain couples TRBV9 to TRBJ1-5; D is uncertain. Material: peripheral blood. This sequence was found in a woman between 18 and 30 years old with acute or convalescent COVID-19. The CDR3 protein is CASSADGKSNQPQHF. The CDR3 nucleotides are TGTGCCAGCAGCGCAGACGGGAAGAGCAATCAGCCCCAGCATTTT.